This passage covers 26 T cell receptor beta chains from one sample sequenced in a study of shared clonotypes between healthy human individuals. Sequencing used immunoSEQ multiplex PCR; TCRdb keeps in-frame clones, though not all of them. In the table there are around 1.4 million clones, approximately 98.5% of which are singletons. The sample consisted of naive CD4+ T cells sorted from blood. Noted subset: CD45RA+ positively selected. The origin of the receptors is a man between 25 and 39 years old in good health.

The J gene is TRBJ2-3, the V gene TRBV5-1; perhaps D is TRBD1 or TRBD2 (5 bases each). The germline V and J ends were trimmed by 2 bases and 6 bases, with 13 bases remaining between them. There are 14 residues in the CDR3. The germline V gene has CDR1 SGHRS and CDR2 YFSETQ. The chain's CDR3 is CASSLWGSDDTQYF. The CDR3 coding sequence is TGCGCCAGCAGCTTATGGGGGAGCGACGATACGCAGTATTTT. Together with reference TRBV5-1 and TRBJ2-3, the CDR3 gives the full variable domain: KAGVTQTPRYLIKTRGQQVTLSCSPISGHRSVSWYQQTPGQGLQFLFEYFSETQRNKGNFPGRFSGRQFSNSRSEMNVSTLELGDSALYLCASSLWGSDDTQYFGPGTRLTVL.

This clone was observed a single time. The chain is built from TRBV11-1 and TRBJ1-2, with 7 nucleotides matching TRBD1. This CDR3 is 12 amino acids long. Germline assignment: CDR1 SGHAT and CDR2 FQDESV (reference sequence). V was pared by 4 bases and J by 4 bases, with 0 bases of the junction left unmatched. The CDR3 spells CASSWDSYGYTF. The CDR3 DNA reads TGTGCCAGCAGCTGGGACAGCTATGGCTACACCTTC.

The chain links TRBV30 to TRBJ2-5; TRBD2 matches at 14 bases. This CDR3 comprises 15 residues. Unmatched junction bases numbered 3, after V lost 1 base and J lost 5 bases. CDR1 and CDR2 (germline): GTSNPN, SVGIG (reference sequence). The CDR3 region has the DNA TGTGCCTGGAGTGGACTAGCGGGAGGGCCGGAGACCCAGTACTTC. Amino acid sequence: CAWSGLAGGPETQYF.

Comment on this clone: Other DNA sequences in this specimen translate into the identical CDR3. J is TRBJ2-1 and V is TRBV10-1; 8 bases map to TRBD2. CDR3 length: 16 residues. Germline V CDR1 and CDR2: WNHNN, SYGVQD (reference sequence). V shed 0 bases and J 2 bases; nucleotides not matched to a gene: 3. CDR3 loop: CASSESRGGTYNEQFF. In DNA, the CDR3 is TGCGCCAGCAGTGAGTCTCGGGGGGGGACCTACAATGAGCAGTTCTTC.

The V and J genes are TRBV30 and TRBJ2-2; D is possibly TRBD2 (6 bases). The length of the CDR3 is 14 residues. V lost 4 bases, J lost 3 bases, and 12 bases lay in between. Per germline, CDR1 GTSNPN and CDR2 SVGIG (reference sequence). CDR3 loop: CAWTPGLYTGELFF. Here the CDR3 DNA reads TGTGCCTGGACCCCGGGACTGTACACCGGGGAGCTGTTTTTT. The full variable domain, rest sourced from reference TRBV30 and TRBJ2-2, is SQTIHQWPATLVQPVGSPLSLECTVEGTSNPNLYWYRQAAGRGLQLLFYSVGIGQISSEVPQNLSASRPQDRQFILSSKKLLLSDSGFYLCAWTPGLYTGELFFGEGSRLTVL.

The chain uses TRBV28 and TRBJ2-5; D perhaps matches TRBD1 (5 bases). The CDR3 contains 12 residues. Germline assignment: CDR1 MDHEN and CDR2 SYDVKM. V was shortened by 3 bases and J by 5 bases, with 7 bases between the two germline ends. Here the CDR3 reads CASSLKGETQYF. In DNA, the CDR3 is TGTGCCAGCAGTTTGAAGGGGGAGACCCAGTACTTC.

The rearrangement joins TRBV25-1 to TRBJ2-5, with a possible D match to TRBD1 (5 bases). The CDR3 runs to 14 residues. The germline gives CDR1 MGHDK, CDR2 SYGVNS. V lost 3 bases to trimming and J lost 5 bases, with 13 bases between them. The CDR3 DNA is TGTGCCAGCAGTGACCAGCAGGGTGGGGAGACCCAGTACTTC. Translation gives CASSDQQGGETQYF.

V usage is TRBV4-3 and J usage is TRBJ2-4, with TRBD1 identical over 7 bases. Per the germline V gene, CDR1 is LGHNA and CDR2 is YSLEER. Unmatched junction bases numbered 7, after V lost 3 bases and J lost 2 bases. The CDR3 covers 16 residues. The CDR3 DNA is TGCGCCAGCAGCCAGGACAGGACCAATACCAAAAACATTCAGTACTTC. This gives the protein CASSQDRTNTKNIQYF.

Written as DNA, the CDR3 is TGTGCCAGCAGCTTGGTAGGGACCGTTCATAATGAAAAACTGTTTTTT. Protein product: CASSLVGTVHNEKLFF. The V call is TRBV5-6, the J call TRBJ1-4; perhaps TRBD1 as D (5 bases). Trimming shortened V by 0 bases and J by 4 bases, and 13 bases separated the two germline ends. This CDR3 is built from 16 residues. CDR1 is SGHDT, CDR2 YYEEEE, per germline.

The chain links TRBV5-1 to TRBJ2-5, with 10 bases fitting TRBD1. Germline V gives CDR1 SGHRS, CDR2 YFSETQ. With V trimmed by 2 bases and J by 5 bases, 6 bases remained unmatched. There are 15 residues in the CDR3. CDR3 sequence (DNA): TGCGCCAGCAGCTTCGGACAGGGGGAACCGGAGACCCAGTACTTC. Encoded protein: CASSFGQGEPETQYF.

The chain carries TRBV10-1 and TRBJ1-1; a weak D match, TRBD1 (5 bases). The germline V and J ends were trimmed by 5 bases and 2 bases, with 9 bases remaining between them. This CDR3 contains 13 residues. Germline V gene lookup returns CDR1 WNHNN and CDR2 SYGVQD (reference sequence). The CDR3 DNA reads TGCGCCAGCAGTAGGGGAAGCAACACTGAAGCTTTCTTT. This gives the protein CASSRGSNTEAFF.

Of note for this clone: Other DNA sequences of this sample code for an identical CDR3. This chain uses TRBV27 with TRBJ1-5; D might be TRBD1 (5 bases). The CDR3 is 13 residues long. Germline CDR1 MNHEY, CDR2 SMNVEV (reference sequence). V lost 2 bases and J lost 7, with 9 bases in between. CDR3 sequence (DNA): TGTGCCAGCAGTTTAGGCAGGGACCAGCCCCAGCATTTT. It encodes CASSLGRDQPQHF.

The genes are TRBV28 and TRBJ1-1; no firm D call. This CDR3 is built from 11 residues. V shed 6 bases and J shed 4 bases, with 6 bases lying between them. Germline V CDR1 and CDR2: MDHEN, SYDVKM. The CDR3 nucleotides read TGTGCCAGCAGGGCGTCCACTGAAGCTTTCTTT. Residues: CASRASTEAFF. The variable domain in full, completed from reference TRBV28 and TRBJ1-1, reads DVKVTQSSRYLVKRTGEKVFLECVQDMDHENMFWYRQDPGLGLRLIYFSYDVKMKEKGDIPEGYSVSREKKERFSLILESASTNQTSMYLCASRASTEAFFGQGTRLTVV.

The genes are TRBV14 and TRBJ2-2; 7 bases align to TRBD1. Trimming cost V 5 bases and J 5 bases; bases outside gene matches: 5. This CDR3 spans 14 amino acids. The germline V gene has CDR1 SGHDN and CDR2 FVKESK. CDR3: CASSTGARTGELFF. CDR3 bases: TGTGCCAGCAGCACAGGGGCACGGACCGGGGAGCTGTTTTTT.

Remarks on this clone: Other DNA sequences within the sample encode an identical CDR3. The genes are TRBV28 and TRBJ2-2, with D maybe TRBD1 (5 bases). V was cut by 4 bases and J by 2 bases, with 14 bases left in between. CDR1 and CDR2 (germline): MDHEN, SYDVKM. The CDR3 is made up of 16 amino acids. In nucleotides, the CDR3 is TGTGCCAGCAGTTCGCCCCAGGGATTAAACACCGGGGAGCTGTTTTTT. The encoded protein is CASSSPQGLNTGELFF.

The chain recombines TRBV15 with TRBJ2-1; D is ambiguous. The germline gives CDR1 LNHNV, CDR2 YYDKDF (reference sequence). The V end was cut by 4 bases, the J end by 6 bases, with 10 bases between. The CDR3 runs 13 residues. In nucleotides, the CDR3 is TGTGCCACCAGCAAAGGGCCTTCCAATGAGCAGTTCTTC. It translates to CATSKGPSNEQFF.

V and J are TRBV27 and TRBJ2-3; TRBD2 aligns across 8 bases. The CDR3 is made up of 15 amino acids. J gave up 8 bases and V 6 bases, and 13 bases lay outside the gene matches. Germline V lookup: CDR1 MNHEY, CDR2 SMNVEV (reference sequence). The CDR3 here is CASRRSGSSYRTQYF. The CDR3 nucleotides are TGTGCCAGCAGGAGAAGCGGGAGTAGCTATCGTACGCAGTATTTT.

V gene TRBV6-6 combines with J gene TRBJ1-5; D call uncertain. This CDR3 comprises 15 residues. Trimming stripped 5 bases from V and 7 bases from J, with 18 bases between. The germline gives CDR1 MNHNY, CDR2 SVGAGI (reference sequence). The CDR3, as DNA: TGTGCCAGCAGTCGCTTACTGGGCTCCAGCCAGCCCCAGCATTTT. Its translation is CASSRLLGSSQPQHF.

The gene calls are TRBV9 and TRBJ2-3, with D perhaps matching TRBD1 (6 bases). This CDR3 spans 19 amino acids. The germline gives CDR1 SGDLS, CDR2 YYNGEE. The V gene lost 3 bases and the J gene lost 3 bases, with 26 bases spanning the gap. The CDR3 DNA sequence: TGTGCCAGCAGCGGAATTTTCCCGGGACACCACTTCCATACAGATACGCAGTATTTT. It yields the protein CASSGIFPGHHFHTDTQYF.

This sequence joins TRBV9 and TRBJ2-3, with D possibly called TRBD1 or TRBD2 (5 bases each). This CDR3 is built from 15 residues. The germline V gene has CDR1 SGDLS and CDR2 YYNGEE. V dropped 4 bases and J dropped 4 bases, with 16 bases sitting between them. Written as DNA, the CDR3 is TGTGCCAGCAGCTCCCCGGGACGTTACGCAGATACGCAGTATTTT. Its translation: CASSSPGRYADTQYF.

The rearrangement joins TRBV5-1 to TRBJ2-1, with D possibly called TRBD1 or TRBD2 (5 bases each). The CDR3 runs 17 residues. Germline lookup yields CDR1 SGHRS and CDR2 YFSETQ. Trimming removed 4 bases at V and 0 bases at J, with 17 bases between. CDR3 nucleotide sequence: TGCGCCAGCAGCCGGGGCCTTAGGGGAAGCTCCTACAATGAGCAGTTCTTC. This gives the protein CASSRGLRGSSYNEQFF.

This clone was detected once. V is TRBV20-1 and J is TRBJ2-7; D call uncertain. CDR3 length: 11 amino acids. Germline values: CDR1 DFQATT, CDR2 SNEGSKA (reference sequence). V was cut by 3 bases and J by 8 bases, with 11 bases left in between. Written as DNA, the CDR3 is TGCAGTGCTAGTCCAATATACCAGCAGTACTTC. It is translated as CSASPIYQQYF.

The rearrangement uses TRBV28 and TRBJ1-4; D gene ambiguous. V dropped 3 bases and J dropped 4 bases, with 18 bases sitting between them. This CDR3 spans 17 amino acids. Germline CDR1 is MDHEN and CDR2 is SYDVKM. This chain's CDR3 is CASSFGPERLGNEKLFF. The CDR3 DNA sequence: TGTGCCAGCAGTTTTGGGCCCGAAAGACTCGGTAATGAAAAACTGTTTTTT.

V usage is TRBV7-2 and J usage is TRBJ2-5; 7 nucleotides match TRBD1. This CDR3 region has 14 residues. After removal of 6 bases from V and 1 base from J, the junction contained 5 bases not matched to a gene. CDR1 and CDR2 from the germline V gene are SGHTA and FQGNSA. The CDR3 here is CASSPTGAQETQYF. DNA for the CDR3: TGTGCCAGCAGTCCCACAGGGGCCCAAGAGACCCAGTACTTC.

V and J are TRBV28 and TRBJ1-3; a weak D match, TRBD1 (6 bases). CDR1 is MDHEN, CDR2 SYDVKM, per germline. The V gene lost 3 bases and the J gene lost 14 bases, with 11 bases spanning the gap. The CDR3 length is 11 residues. The DNA for the CDR3 is TGTGCCAGCAGTTTTCTTGGACAGTTATATTTT. It translates to CASSFLGQLYF.

V and J are TRBV11-2 and TRBJ2-5; a weak D match, TRBD1 (6 bases). Trimming took 5 bases from V and 1 from J, leaving 14 bases between them. Germline loops: CDR1 SGHAT, CDR2 FQNNGV. The CDR3 runs to 15 residues. CDR3 bases: TGTGCCAGCAGCCCCTTACAGGGTTTCCAAGAGACCCAGTACTTC. It specifies CASSPLQGFQETQYF.